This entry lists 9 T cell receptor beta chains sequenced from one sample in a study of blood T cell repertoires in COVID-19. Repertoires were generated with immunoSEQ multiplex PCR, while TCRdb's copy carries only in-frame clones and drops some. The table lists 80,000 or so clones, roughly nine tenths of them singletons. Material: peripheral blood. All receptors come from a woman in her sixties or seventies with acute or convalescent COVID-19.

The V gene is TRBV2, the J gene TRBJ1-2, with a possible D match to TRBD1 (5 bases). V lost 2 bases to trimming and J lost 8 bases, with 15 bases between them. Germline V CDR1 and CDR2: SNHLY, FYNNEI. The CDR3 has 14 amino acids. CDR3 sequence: CASSEKVREGGYTF. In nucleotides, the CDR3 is TGTGCCAGCAGTGAAAAAGTCAGGGAAGGAGGCTACACCTTC.

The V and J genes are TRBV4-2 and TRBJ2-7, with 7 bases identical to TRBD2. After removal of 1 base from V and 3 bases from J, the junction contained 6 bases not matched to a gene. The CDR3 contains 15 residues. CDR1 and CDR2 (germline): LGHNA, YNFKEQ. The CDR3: CASSQVGAGDYEQYF. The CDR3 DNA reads TGTGCCAGCAGCCAAGTCGGGGCGGGGGACTACGAGCAGTACTTC.

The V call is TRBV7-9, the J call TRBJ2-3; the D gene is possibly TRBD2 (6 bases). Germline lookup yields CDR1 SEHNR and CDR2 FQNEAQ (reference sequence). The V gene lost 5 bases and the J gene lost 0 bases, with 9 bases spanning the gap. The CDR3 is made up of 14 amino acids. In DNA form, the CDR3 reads TGTGCCAGCAGCATTAGCGGAAGCACAGATACGCAGTATTTT. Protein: CASSISGSTDTQYF.

CDR3 sequence reads: CASSANWGVGETQYF. The CDR3 bases are TGCGCCAGCAGTGCGAACTGGGGGGTCGGGGAGACCCAGTACTTC. The V gene is TRBV10-2, the J gene TRBJ2-5; possibly TRBD2 for D (6 bases). Trimming cost V 4 bases and J 5 bases, with 17 bases left between them. The CDR3 length is 15 residues. Germline CDR1 WSHSY, CDR2 SAAADI.

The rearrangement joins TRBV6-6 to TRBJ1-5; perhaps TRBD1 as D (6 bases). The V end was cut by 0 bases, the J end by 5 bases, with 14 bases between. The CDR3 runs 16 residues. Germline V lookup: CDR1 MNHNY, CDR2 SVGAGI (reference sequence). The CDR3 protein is CASSYSKTGQDQPQHF. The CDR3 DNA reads TGTGCCAGCAGTTACTCGAAAACAGGGCAGGATCAGCCCCAGCATTTT.

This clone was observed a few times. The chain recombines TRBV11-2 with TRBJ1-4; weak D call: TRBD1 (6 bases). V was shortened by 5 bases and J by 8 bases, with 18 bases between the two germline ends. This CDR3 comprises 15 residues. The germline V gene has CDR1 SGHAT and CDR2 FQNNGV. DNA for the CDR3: TGTGCCAGCAGCCCGATGCGGGGGCGAGGCGAAAAACTGTTTTTT. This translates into CASSPMRGRGEKLFF.

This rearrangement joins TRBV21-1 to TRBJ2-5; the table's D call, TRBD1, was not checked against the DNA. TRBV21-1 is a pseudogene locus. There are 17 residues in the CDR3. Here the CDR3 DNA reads TGTGCCAGCAGCAAAGTGGCGCGGACAGGGGTCCGGGAGACCCAGTACTTC. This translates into CASSKVARTGVRETQYF.

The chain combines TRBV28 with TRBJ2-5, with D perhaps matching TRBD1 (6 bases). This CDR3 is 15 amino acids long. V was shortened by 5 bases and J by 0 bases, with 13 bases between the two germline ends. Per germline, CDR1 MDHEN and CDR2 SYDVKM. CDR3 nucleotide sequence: TGTGCCAGCAGTCTCCCGACAGGTTACCAAGAGACCCAGTACTTC. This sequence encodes CASSLPTGYQETQYF.

This chain's CDR3 is CASTQGARTDTQYF. The DNA for the CDR3 is TGTGCCAGTACACAGGGGGCCCGCACAGATACGCAGTATTTT. V is TRBV28 and J is TRBJ2-3, with TRBD1 matching 9 bases. Germline loops: CDR1 MDHEN, CDR2 SYDVKM. V shed 9 bases, J shed 1 base, and the junction held 5 bases outside the gene matches. This CDR3 has 14 residues.